A single sample is the source of the 28 T cell receptor beta chains below, sequenced in a study of vaccination and CD4 T cells after COVID-19. Noted treatment: approximately nine-day PBMC culture with coronavirus spike peptide pools or control peptides (ViraFEST assay). One should note that the unexposed donor's CD4+ T cells were collected before the COVID-19 pandemic (2011-2018). These receptors have no identified antigens. With the Oncomine TCR Beta short-read assay, DNA from cultured CD4+ T cells was sequenced. Using the QIAamp micro DNA kit, genomic DNA was extracted from the CD4+ T cells that had been cultured. TCRdb reprocessed the PCR reads with MiXCR, giving one entry per CDR3 protein. Of roughly 7,500 distinct CDR3 sequences in the sample, over 35% were seen once. Sequenced: CD4+ T cells from blood, cultured in vitro. Receptors originate from a human donor in good health.

As concerns this clonotype: Germline is not matched at one junction end, which may reflect a read error. J is TRBJ2-7 and V is TRBV7-7; 8 bases agree with TRBD2. CDR1 is SSHAT and CDR2 is FNYEAQ in the germline V gene (reference sequence). The CDR3 is 13 residues long. Here the CDR3 DNA reads TGTGCTAGCAGCTTAGGAGCGGGAGACGAGCAGTACTTC. It is translated as CASSLGAGDEQYF. The full variable domain, its missing parts supplied by reference TRBV7-7 and TRBJ2-7, is GAGVSQSPRYKVTKRGQDVTLRCDPISSHATLYWYQQALGQGPEFLTYFNYEAQPDKSGLPSDRFSAERPEGSISTLTIQRTEQRDSAMYRCASSLGAGDEQYFGPGTRLTVT.

The J gene is TRBJ2-1, the V gene TRBV5-5; D is ambiguous. Germline lookup yields CDR1 SGHKS and CDR2 YYEKEE (reference sequence). This CDR3 is built from 14 residues. V was trimmed by 6 bases and J by 0 bases, leaving 10 bases between them. Here the CDR3 DNA reads TGTGCCAGCACCCTCGTTAGCTCCTACAATGAGCAGTTCTTC. This translates into CASTLVSSYNEQFF.

This clonotype is classed as medium-sized. This chain connects TRBV28 to TRBJ1-5; D call uncertain. The CDR3 length is 17 residues. Trimming cost V 6 bases and J 0 bases, with 18 bases left between them. Germline V lookup: CDR1 MDHEN, CDR2 SYDVKM. CDR3 in amino acids: CASSRRKGPYSNQPQHF. CDR3 sequence (DNA): TGTGCCAGCAGCCGCAGGAAGGGCCCTTATAGCAATCAGCCCCAGCATTTT.

The chain links TRBV20-1 to TRBJ1-6, with D hard to call. Trimming removed 3 bases from V and 10 bases from J, with 13 bases in between. The CDR3 length is 13 residues. In germline, CDR1 is DFQATT, CDR2 SNEGSKA (reference sequence). This chain's CDR3 is CSASGHDGSPLHF. Written as DNA, the CDR3 is TGCAGTGCTAGCGGTCACGACGGGTCACCCCTCCACTTT.

This clonotype was counted a few times. This chain uses TRBV20-1 with TRBJ2-7; D may be TRBD2 (5 bases). Trimming took 0 bases from V and 6 from J, leaving 12 bases between them. The CDR3 has 13 amino acids. The germline V gene has CDR1 DFQATT and CDR2 SNEGSKA (reference sequence). In DNA, the CDR3 is TGCAGTGCTAGAGAGACTACCTGGGCCGAGCAGTACTTC. It translates to CSARETTWAEQYF.

This chain uses TRBV7-2 with TRBJ2-5; perhaps TRBD2 as D (7 bases). Trimming took off 0 bases at V and 8 bases at J, with 19 bases between the two ends. The CDR3 is 16 amino acids. CDR1 and CDR2 (germline): SGHTA, FQGNSA. This chain's CDR3 is CASSLAFSGGASTQYF. The CDR3 coding sequence is TGTGCCAGCAGCTTAGCCTTTTCGGGGGGCGCAAGTACCCAGTACTTC.

The chain carries TRBV12-3 or TRBV12-4 and TRBJ1-1; possible D gene TRBD1, 6 bases. V was pared by 6 bases and J by 0 bases, with 14 bases between. The CDR3 sequence is 15 residues long. Here the CDR3 DNA reads TGTGCCAGCAGGCTGACAGGTTACATGAACACTGAAGCTTTCTTT. Protein: CASRLTGYMNTEAFF.

This rearrangement joins TRBV5-1 to TRBJ1-1; D gene ambiguous. Germline V gene data show CDR1 as SGHRS and CDR2 as YFSETQ. V was shortened by 5 bases and J by 1 base, with 6 bases between the two germline ends. CDR3 length: 12 amino acids. For the CDR3, the DNA is TGCGCCAGCAGTACCGGGAACACTGAAGCTTTCTTT. This encodes CASSTGNTEAFF.

The rearrangement uses TRBV7-9 and TRBJ2-1; D unclear. There are 17 residues in the CDR3. Per the germline V gene, CDR1 is SEHNR and CDR2 is FQNEAQ (reference sequence). Trimming removed 5 bases at V and 2 bases at J, with 19 bases between. The CDR3 is CASSPKRRLSTYNEQFF. For the CDR3, the DNA is TGTGCCAGCAGCCCTAAAAGAAGGCTATCCACCTACAATGAGCAGTTCTTC.

This clonotype has a handful of counts. The chain links TRBV20-1 to TRBJ2-3; D is possibly TRBD2 (6 bases). The CDR3 spans 17 residues. Germline V lookup: CDR1 DFQATT, CDR2 SNEGSKA (reference sequence). V gave up 5 bases and J gave up 3 bases, with 24 bases separating them. CDR3 in DNA: TGCAGTGCTGATGCAGGGTGGGCGGGACGAGGGACAGATACGCAGTATTTT. Translating it yields CSADAGWAGRGTDTQYF.

The V call is TRBV7-2, the J call TRBJ1-1, with TRBD1 matching over 9 bases. Germline V lookup: CDR1 SGHTA, CDR2 FQGNSA. The CDR3 extends over 14 amino acids. Trimming took 3 bases from V and 10 from J; bases not matched to a gene: 9. In DNA, the CDR3 is TGTGCCAGCAGCTTTGCAAGTAGGGGACAGGGAGCTTTCTTT. It translates to CASSFASRGQGAFF.

The chain is built from TRBV6-5 and TRBJ1-6; weak D call: TRBD1 (5 bases). The V end lost 4 bases, the J end lost 0 bases, and 7 bases lay between the germline ends. CDR3 length: 15 amino acids. Germline lookup yields CDR1 MNHEY and CDR2 SVGAGI. The CDR3 is CASSFDSSYNSPLHF. DNA for the CDR3: TGTGCCAGCAGTTTCGACAGCTCCTATAATTCACCCCTCCACTTT.

V and J are TRBV27 and TRBJ2-3; 10 bases match TRBD1. The CDR3 sequence is 16 residues long. The ends lost 2 bases at V and 0 bases at J; junction bases unmatched: 2. The germline V gene encodes CDR1 MNHEY and CDR2 SMNVEV (reference sequence). The CDR3 loop reads CASSLGQGVSTDTQYF. CDR3 sequence (DNA): TGTGCCAGCAGTTTAGGACAGGGGGTTAGCACAGATACGCAGTATTTT.

The rearrangement links TRBV30 to TRBJ1-1, with D possibly being TRBD1 (6 bases). CDR1 and CDR2 (germline): GTSNPN, SVGIG (reference sequence). The CDR3 is 14 residues long. The germline V and J ends were trimmed by 4 bases and 5 bases, with 17 bases remaining between them. CDR3: CAWTPKQGGTEAFF. The CDR3 nucleotides read TGTGCCTGGACCCCCAAACAGGGAGGGACTGAAGCTTTCTTT.

This clonotype has a handful of counts. The rearrangement links TRBV20-1 to TRBJ1-2; D not resolved. V shed 7 bases and J shed 6 bases, with 18 bases lying between them. The CDR3 is made up of 13 amino acids. Germline V gene data show CDR1 as DFQATT and CDR2 as SNEGSKA (reference sequence). CDR3 coding DNA: TGCAGTGTCCTAGGAGCTGGGAAGAATGGCTACACCTTC. It encodes CSVLGAGKNGYTF.

The V call is TRBV27, the J call TRBJ1-5, with a tentative D call TRBD1 (5 bases). Germline CDR1 MNHEY, CDR2 SMNVEV (reference sequence). Trimming cost V 6 bases and J 5 bases, with 20 bases left between them. This CDR3 region has 16 residues. In DNA, the CDR3 is TGTGCCAGCAGGCTCTTCGGGGCTGGGGGGTATCAGCCCCAGCATTTT. Translation gives CASRLFGAGGYQPQHF.

The chain employs TRBV25-1 and TRBJ1-2, with D maybe TRBD1 (6 bases). The CDR3 runs 16 residues. Trimming took off 0 bases at V and 0 bases at J, with 11 bases between the two ends. Per the germline V gene, CDR1 is MGHDK and CDR2 is SYGVNS. CDR3 bases: TGTGCCAGCAGTGAATATGCCGGGGGGCCTAACTATGGCTACACCTTC. Amino acid sequence: CASSEYAGGPNYGYTF.

The rearrangement links TRBV12-3 or TRBV12-4 to TRBJ2-1; perhaps TRBD2 as D (5 bases). V was clipped by 5 bases and J by 3 bases, with 17 bases between them. The CDR3 sequence is 16 residues long. CDR3 sequence (DNA): TGTGCCAGCAGTCCGACTACCCCCCGGGGCTACAATGAGCAGTTCTTC. Translating gives CASSPTTPRGYNEQFF.

The chain carries TRBV23-1 and TRBJ1-5; a possible D gene is TRBD1 (5 bases). TRBV23-1 is classed as an ORF, of uncertain function. V was clipped by 4 bases and J by 5 bases, with 12 bases between them. The CDR3 covers 14 residues. CDR3 region: CASSRTVRDQPQHF. The CDR3 DNA reads as TGCGCCAGCAGTCGCACGGTCAGGGATCAGCCCCAGCATTTT.

This chain links TRBV7-8 with TRBJ2-2; possibly TRBD1 or TRBD2 for D (6 bases each). Trimming removed 0 bases at V and 3 bases at J, with 8 bases between. The CDR3 has 15 amino acids. The germline CDR1 and CDR2 sequences are SGHVS and FQNEAQ. This CDR3 is CASSLAGGHTGELFF. The CDR3 bases are TGTGCCAGCAGCTTAGCGGGGGGCCACACCGGGGAGCTGTTTTTT.

This clonotype was picked up a small number of times. The V and J genes are TRBV19 and TRBJ2-5; D call uncertain. CDR1 is LNHDA and CDR2 is SQIVND in the germline V gene (reference sequence). V lost 5 bases, J lost 5 bases, and 6 bases lay in between. The CDR3 is 11 residues long. DNA of the CDR3: TGTGCCAGTAGTGACTGGGAGACCCAGTACTTC. Residues: CASSDWETQYF.

The V call is TRBV20-1, the J call TRBJ2-2; D is ambiguous. Trimming removed 5 bases from V and 8 bases from J, with 9 bases in between. Germline CDR1 and CDR2: DFQATT and SNEGSKA (reference sequence). This CDR3 is 11 amino acids long. The CDR3 DNA is TGCAGTGCTCCCGGCAGGGGGGAGCTGTTTTTT. The encoded protein is CSAPGRGELFF.

This sequence joins TRBV27 and TRBJ2-5; 14 bases match TRBD2. The ends lost 6 bases at V and 5 bases at J; junction bases unmatched: 5. CDR3 length: 15 amino acids. Germline V CDR1 and CDR2: MNHEY, SMNVEV (reference sequence). The CDR3 sequence is CASRMRLAGGETQYF. The CDR3 bases are TGTGCCAGCAGAATGAGACTAGCGGGAGGGGAGACCCAGTACTTC.

This clonotype is judged medium-sized. V and J are TRBV10-3 and TRBJ2-5; D is uncertain. Deletions cut 6 bases from V and 1 base from J, with 12 bases between. This CDR3 has 14 amino acids. From germline, CDR1 is ENHRY and CDR2 SYGVKD. DNA of the CDR3: TGTGCCATCAGACCTAGAGAAGGCCAAGAGACCCAGTACTTC. It yields the protein CAIRPREGQETQYF.

The chain employs TRBV7-2 and TRBJ1-4; TRBD1 is a possible D gene (5 bases). The CDR3 length is 13 residues. Trimming stripped 5 bases from V and 14 bases from J, with 18 bases between. CDR1 and CDR2 (germline): SGHTA, FQGNSA. The CDR3 nucleotides are TGTGCCAGCAGCGCAGGGCGGCCGGGAGGGCTGTTTTTT. Amino acids: CASSAGRPGGLFF.

The chain employs TRBV19 and TRBJ2-1; possible D gene TRBD2, 5 bases. The CDR3 contains 14 residues. The V gene's germline CDR1 is LNHDA and CDR2 SQIVND (reference sequence). Between the trimmed V and J ends, which lost 3 bases and 2 bases, there was a span of 8 bases. The CDR3 spells CASSIVGAYNEQFF. DNA for the CDR3: TGTGCCAGTAGTATTGTGGGAGCCTACAATGAGCAGTTCTTC. Full variable domain (outside the CDR3, taken from reference TRBV19 and TRBJ2-1): DGGITQSPKYLFRKEGQNVTLSCEQNLNHDAMYWYRQDPGQGLRLIYYSQIVNDFQKGDIAEGYSVSREKKESFPLTVTSAQKNPTAFYLCASSIVGAYNEQFFGPGTRLTVL.

CDR3 sequence: CASSPWAGNSNQPQHF. In DNA form, the CDR3 reads TGTGCCAGCAGCCCCTGGGCAGGGAATAGCAATCAGCCCCAGCATTTT. This chain links TRBV6-1 with TRBJ1-5, with D tentatively TRBD1 (5 bases). CDR1 and CDR2 from the germline V gene are MNHNS and SASEGT. V was shortened by 6 bases and J by 0 bases, with 15 bases between the two germline ends. The CDR3 has 16 residues.

The V and J genes are TRBV20-1 and TRBJ2-7; 12 nucleotides agree with TRBD2. The ends lost 5 bases at V and 3 bases at J; junction bases unmatched: 8. There are 15 residues in the CDR3. Germline CDR1 is DFQATT and CDR2 is SNEGSKA (reference sequence). Here the CDR3 DNA reads TGCAGTGCTTCTCGGACTAGCGGGAATATCTACGAGCAGTACTTC. Amino acid sequence: CSASRTSGNIYEQYF.